The rows below give T cell receptor beta chains drawn from one sample of a study of blood T cell repertoires in COVID-19. Only in-frame clones appear in the TCRdb table, and some are missing; sequencing was by immunoSEQ multiplex PCR. The data hold about 320,000 clones, with around 90% observed a single time. Material: PBMCs or T cells enriched from blood (not recorded which). The source of these receptors is a woman in her twenties or thirties who had recovered from COVID-19. Each CDR3 is given with its conserved first and last residue. D genes are given only for firm matches. Only some rows state a clone size, as once, few, many or a class for expanded clones.

clone_size cdr3_length d_call j_call v_call cdr3_nt cdr3_aa
. 17 TRBD1 TRBJ1-6 TRBV30 TGTGCCTGGAGTAACCCCCTGGGACAGGGGGCAAGTTCACCCCTCCACTTT CAWSNPLGQGASSPLHF
. 15 . TRBJ2-3 TRBV2 TGTGCCAGCAGAACCGGGACACAACTCACAGATACGCAGTATTTT CASRTGTQLTDTQYF
. 16 . TRBJ1-3 TRBV9 TGTGCCAGCAGCGCTACAGGGTTCCCCTCTGGAAACACCATATATTTT CASSATGFPSGNTIYF
. 15 . TRBJ1-3 TRBV19 TGTGCCAGTTCGCTTGGGCTCACCTCTGGAAACACCATATATTTT CASSLGLTSGNTIYF
. 12 . TRBJ1-1 TRBV27 TGTGCCAGCAGGGGGCTCGGGACTGAAGCTTTCTTT CASRGLGTEAFF
. 15 . TRBJ1-1 TRBV7-2 TGTGCCAGCAGCTTAGAACAGACAAAGAACACTGAAGCTTTCTTT CASSLEQTKNTEAFF
. 13 TRBD1 TRBJ1-5 TRBV7-8 TGTGCCAGCAGCTCAGGACAGGCTCAGCCCCAGCATTTT CASSSGQAQPQHF
. 15 . TRBJ1-4 TRBV5-1 TGCGCCAGCAGCCCCGGACAGCCGGGGAACGAAAAACTGTTTTTT CASSPGQPGNEKLFF
few 15 . TRBJ1-5 TRBV9 TGTGCCAGCAGCGTAGAGGGGAATAGCAATCAGCCCCAGCATTTT CASSVEGNSNQPQHF
. 13 . TRBJ1-1 TRBV2 TGTGCCACCTGGGGGGGGGTGGGCACTGAAGCTTTCTTT CATWGGVGTEAFF
. 14 . TRBJ1-6 TRBV6-2/TRBV6-3 TGTGCCAGCAGTTACTCCCGACAGGCCATATCCCTCCACTTT CASSYSRQAISLHF
. 18 TRBD2 TRBJ2-3 TRBV5-4 TGTGCCAGCAGCTTGGGGTGGGAACGGGGGGACCGGACAGATACGCAGTATTTT CASSLGWERGDRTDTQYF
. 14 TRBD1 TRBJ1-2 TRBV4-2 TGTGCCAGCAGCCAAGGGGGGACAGCCTATGGCTACACCTTC CASSQGGTAYGYTF
. 12 TRBD1 TRBJ2-7 TRBV6-5 TGTGCCAGCTTTGGGACAGACTACGAGCAGTACTTC CASFGTDYEQYF
few 16 . TRBJ1-6 TRBV2 TGTGCCTCAGCAAACCACTTAGGGGGTGGGAATTCACCCCTCCACTTT CASANHLGGGNSPLHF
once 14 TRBD1 TRBJ1-2 TRBV4-2 TGTGCCAGCAGCCTGTCGGACAGGGCGGGGGGCTACACCTTC CASSLSDRAGGYTF
. 15 . TRBJ1-4 TRBV4-2 TGTGCCAGCAGCCAATGGGCAGCAACTAATGAAAAACTGTTTTTT CASSQWAATNEKLFF
few 14 . TRBJ2-2 TRBV7-6 TGTGCCAGCAGCTTAGTAGGAGGAGCCGGGGAGCTGTTTTTT CASSLVGGAGELFF
. 15 TRBD1 TRBJ1-2 TRBV7-2 TGTGCCAGCAGCGCACCGGGACAGGCTCTCCATGGCTACACCTTC CASSAPGQALHGYTF
. 11 . TRBJ2-7 TRBV24-1 TGTGCCACCAGTGCCGTTCACGAGCAGTACTTC CATSAVHEQYF
. 18 TRBD1 TRBJ1-2 TRBV3-1/TRBV3-2 TGTGCCAGCAGCCAAAACGCCGGGACAGGGGGCGCAAGCTATGGCTACACCTTC CASSQNAGTGGASYGYTF
. 11 . TRBJ1-2 TRBV6-5 TGTGCCAGCAGTCGAGGGTATGGCTACACCTTC CASSRGYGYTF
. 17 TRBD1 TRBJ1-5 TRBV25-1 TGTGCCAGCAGTGCCTGGACAGGAGATCCTAGCAATCAGCCCCAGCATTTT CASSAWTGDPSNQPQHF
. 16 TRBD1 TRBJ1-1 TRBV27 TGTGCCAGCAGTCCTTGGGACAGACTGGGGGATACTGAAGCTTTCTTT CASSPWDRLGDTEAFF
once 14 . TRBJ2-5 TRBV25-1 TGTGCCAGCAGTCTCCGGGCGGGGTTAGAGACCCAGTACTTC CASSLRAGLETQYF
. 16 . TRBJ1-2 TRBV3-1/TRBV3-2 TGTGCCAGCAGCCAATCCCCGGGGTCGACTAACTATGGCTACACCTTC CASSQSPGSTNYGYTF
. 12 . TRBJ2-3 TRBV12-3/TRBV12-4 TGTGCCAGCAGTTTACCTCCCGATACGCAGTATTTT CASSLPPDTQYF
. 15 TRBD1 TRBJ1-4 TRBV4-1 TGCGCCAGCAGGGGACAGCCGCCGGGTATTGAAAAACTGTTTTTT CASRGQPPGIEKLFF
. 13 . TRBJ2-2 TRBV19 TGTGCCAGTAGTAACCGGGGCACCGGGGAGCTGTTTTTT CASSNRGTGELFF
. 16 . TRBJ1-1 TRBV19 TGTGCCAGTAGTACCTCCCGGGGGTTTGTGAACACTGAAGCTTTCTTT CASSTSRGFVNTEAFF
. 15 . TRBJ1-2 TRBV7-3 TGTGCCAGCAGGCCCACCGGGACAAGAAAAGGCGGCTACACCTTC CASRPTGTRKGGYTF
. 12 TRBD1 TRBJ1-2 TRBV19 TGTGCCAGTAGACAGGGGGCGTTCGGCTACACCTTC CASRQGAFGYTF
once 15 TRBD1 TRBJ2-7 TRBV7-9 TGTGCCAGCAGCCCACGGGACAGGGTGGCGGACGAGCAGTACTTC CASSPRDRVADEQYF
. 15 TRBD1 TRBJ1-6 TRBV6-5 TGTGCCAGCAGTATTAACAGGGGTCGCAATTCACCCCTCCACTTT CASSINRGRNSPLHF